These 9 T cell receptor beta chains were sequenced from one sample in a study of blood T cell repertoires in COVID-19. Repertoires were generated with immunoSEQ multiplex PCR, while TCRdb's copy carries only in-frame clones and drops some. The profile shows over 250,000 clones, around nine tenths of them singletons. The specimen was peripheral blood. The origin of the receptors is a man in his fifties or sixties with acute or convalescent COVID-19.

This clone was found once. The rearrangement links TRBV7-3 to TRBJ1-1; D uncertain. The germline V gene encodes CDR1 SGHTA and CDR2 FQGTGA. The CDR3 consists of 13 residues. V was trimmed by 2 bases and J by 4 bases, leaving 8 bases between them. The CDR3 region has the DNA TGTGCCAGCAGCTTAGGGGAGGGCACTGAAGCTTTCTTT. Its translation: CASSLGEGTEAFF.

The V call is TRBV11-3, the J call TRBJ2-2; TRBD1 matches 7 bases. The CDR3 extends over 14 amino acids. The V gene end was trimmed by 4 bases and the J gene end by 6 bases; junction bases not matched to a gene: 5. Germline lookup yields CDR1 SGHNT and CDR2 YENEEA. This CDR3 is CASSSHRGAGELFF. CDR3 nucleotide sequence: TGTGCCAGCAGCTCCCACAGGGGCGCCGGGGAGCTGTTTTTT.

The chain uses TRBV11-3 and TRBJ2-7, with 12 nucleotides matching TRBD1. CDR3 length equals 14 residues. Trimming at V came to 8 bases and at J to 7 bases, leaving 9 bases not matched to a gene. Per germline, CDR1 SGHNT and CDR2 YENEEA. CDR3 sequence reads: CASAEGQGAREQYF. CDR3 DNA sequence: TGTGCCAGCGCCGAGGGACAGGGGGCTCGGGAGCAGTACTTC.

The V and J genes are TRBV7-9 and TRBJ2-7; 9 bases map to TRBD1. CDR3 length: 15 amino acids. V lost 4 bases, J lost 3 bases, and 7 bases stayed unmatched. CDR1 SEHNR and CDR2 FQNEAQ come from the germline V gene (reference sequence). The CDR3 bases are TGTGCCAGCAGCTACACCTCGGACAGGGGCTACGAGCAGTACTTC. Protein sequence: CASSYTSDRGYEQYF. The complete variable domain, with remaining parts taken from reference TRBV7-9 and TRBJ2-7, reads DTGVSQNPRHKITKRGQNVTFRCDPISEHNRLYWYRQTLGQGPEFLTYFQNEAQLEKSRLLSDRFSAERPKGSFSTLEIQRTEQGDSAMYLCASSYTSDRGYEQYFGPGTRLTVT.

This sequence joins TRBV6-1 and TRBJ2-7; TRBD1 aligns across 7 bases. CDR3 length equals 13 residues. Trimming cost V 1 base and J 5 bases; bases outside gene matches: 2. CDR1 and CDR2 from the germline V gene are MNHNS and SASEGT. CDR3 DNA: TGTGCCAGCAGTGAAGGGCAGGGGGACGAGCAGTACTTC. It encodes CASSEGQGDEQYF.

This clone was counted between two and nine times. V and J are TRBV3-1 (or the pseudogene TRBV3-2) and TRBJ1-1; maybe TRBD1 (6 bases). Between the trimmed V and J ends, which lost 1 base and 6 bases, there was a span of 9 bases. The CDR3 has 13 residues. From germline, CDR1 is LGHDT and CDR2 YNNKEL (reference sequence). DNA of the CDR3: TGTGCCAGCAGCCAAGCAGGGGTCCCTGAAGCTTTCTTT. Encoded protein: CASSQAGVPEAFF.

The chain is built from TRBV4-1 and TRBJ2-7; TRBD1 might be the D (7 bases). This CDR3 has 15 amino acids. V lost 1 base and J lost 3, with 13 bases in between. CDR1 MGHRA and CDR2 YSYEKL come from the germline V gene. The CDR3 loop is CASSQGGGGFYEQYF. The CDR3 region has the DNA TGCGCCAGCAGCCAAGGAGGAGGGGGCTTCTACGAGCAGTACTTC.

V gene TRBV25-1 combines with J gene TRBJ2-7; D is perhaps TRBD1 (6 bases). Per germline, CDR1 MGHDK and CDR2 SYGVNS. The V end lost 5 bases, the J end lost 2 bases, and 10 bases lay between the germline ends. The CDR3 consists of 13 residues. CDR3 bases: TGTGCCAGCAGTAACAGGGCCCCCTACGAGCAGTACTTC. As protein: CASSNRAPYEQYF.

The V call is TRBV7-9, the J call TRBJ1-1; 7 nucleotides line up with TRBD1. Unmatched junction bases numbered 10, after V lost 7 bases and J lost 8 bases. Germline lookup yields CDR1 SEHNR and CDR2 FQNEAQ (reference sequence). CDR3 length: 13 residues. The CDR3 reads CASIQTGTSEAFF. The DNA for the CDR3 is TGTGCCAGCATCCAGACAGGGACGTCGGAAGCTTTCTTT.